The 18 T cell receptor beta chains below come from one sample, sequenced in a study. MiXCR was run by TCRdb on the RT-PCR reads, yielding one entry per CDR3 protein. Found here are about 680,000 distinct CDR3 sequences, approximately 15% of them singletons; the top ten hold about 3.6%. The sequenced material came from memory CD4+ T cells from blood. These receptors all come from a female donor in good health, serving as a healthy control.

This clonotype has a count of ten or more. The V and J genes are TRBV2 and TRBJ2-5; no clear D. The CDR3 spans 13 residues. CDR1 is SNHLY and CDR2 is FYNNEI in the germline V gene. Trimming took off 3 bases at V and 0 bases at J, with 5 bases between the two ends. For the CDR3, the DNA is TGTGCCAGCAGTGAGGGGAACCAAGAGACCCAGTACTTC. Protein: CASSEGNQETQYF.

The chain combines TRBV28 with TRBJ1-5; no firm D call. Trimming removed 1 base at V and 5 bases at J, with 18 bases between. There are 17 residues in the CDR3. Germline CDR1 reads MDHEN; CDR2 reads SYDVKM. Here the CDR3 DNA reads TGTGCCAGCAGTTTATTTTTAGGGCAGGACGTGGATCAGCCCCAGCATTTT. Translated: CASSLFLGQDVDQPQHF.

This clonotype was seen at least ten times. The V call is TRBV6-5, the J call TRBJ2-6, with D hard to call. V shed 0 bases and J shed 3 bases, with 3 bases lying between them. The CDR3 totals 14 residues. Looked up from germline, CDR1 is MNHEY and CDR2 is SVGAGI. The CDR3 is CASSYSLGANVLTF. The CDR3 region has the DNA TGTGCCAGCAGTTACTCGCTTGGGGCCAACGTCCTGACTTTC.

The gene calls are TRBV5-1 and TRBJ2-5; 9 bases align to TRBD2. J was trimmed by 1 base and V by 4 bases; bases with no gene match: 5. The CDR3 covers 15 residues. Germline V gene sequence: CDR1 SGHRS, CDR2 YFSETQ. The chain's CDR3 is CASSVSTSGQETQYF. DNA of the CDR3: TGCGCCAGCAGCGTCTCGACTAGCGGCCAAGAGACCCAGTACTTC.

The chain couples TRBV5-4 to TRBJ1-1; TRBD1 agrees at 9 bases. CDR3 size: 13 residues. Germline lookup yields CDR1 SGHNT and CDR2 YYREEE (reference sequence). The V segment lost 0 bases and the J segment 8 bases; nucleotides outside the gene matches: 2. The CDR3 reads CASSLGGTGEAFF. In DNA form, the CDR3 reads TGTGCCAGCAGCTTGGGGGGGACAGGGGAAGCTTTCTTT.

This clonotype has just a few counts. The chain recombines TRBV6-2 or TRBV6-3 with TRBJ1-1, with D possibly TRBD1 on 6 matching bases. CDR1 and CDR2 (germline): MNHEY, SVGEGT. Trimming took off 7 bases at V and 6 bases at J, with 15 bases between the two ends. The CDR3 contains 13 residues. In DNA, the CDR3 is TGTGCCAGCAACCCAGGGGTGAGGGCTGAAGCTTTCTTT. This gives the protein CASNPGVRAEAFF.

This clonotype has just a few counts. V usage is TRBV5-1 and J usage is TRBJ2-1; the D gene is possibly TRBD1 (5 bases). Looked up from germline, CDR1 is SGHRS and CDR2 is YFSETQ. V was shortened by 0 bases and J by 10 bases, with 17 bases between the two germline ends. This CDR3 contains 15 residues. CDR3 coding DNA: TGCGCCAGCAGCTTGGTAAGGGGCCCCTATGAGGAGCAGTTCTTC. It translates to CASSLVRGPYEEQFF.

V and J are TRBV7-8 and TRBJ1-1, with D possibly TRBD1 on 6 matching bases. Trimming shortened V by 5 bases and J by 0 bases, and 13 bases separated the two germline ends. Germline assignment: CDR1 SGHVS and CDR2 FQNEAQ. This CDR3 is built from 15 residues. The CDR3: CASSQRDTMNTEAFF. DNA of the CDR3: TGTGCCAGCAGCCAGCGGGACACCATGAACACTGAAGCTTTCTTT.

The chain joins TRBV28 to TRBJ2-7; the D gene is possibly TRBD1 (6 bases). The V gene lost 11 bases and the J gene lost 2 bases, with 13 bases spanning the gap. This CDR3 spans 12 amino acids. Germline CDR1 reads MDHEN; CDR2 reads SYDVKM. CDR3 sequence reads: CASGTSAYEQYF. The CDR3 coding sequence is TGTGCCTCCGGGACATCGGCCTACGAGCAGTACTTC.

This clonotype came up a few times. The chain joins TRBV20-1 to TRBJ2-3, with TRBD2 matching over 9 bases. Germline CDR1 and CDR2: DFQATT and SNEGSKA (reference sequence). J was trimmed by 2 bases and V by 3 bases; bases with no gene match: 6. This CDR3 is built from 15 residues. The chain's CDR3 is CSASSLAGNTDTQYF. The CDR3 nucleotides are TGCAGTGCTAGTTCCCTAGCGGGGAACACAGATACGCAGTATTTT.

This clonotype was recorded a few times. V is TRBV20-1 and J is TRBJ2-3; 10 bases match TRBD2. The CDR3 is 17 residues long. Per germline, CDR1 DFQATT and CDR2 SNEGSKA (reference sequence). V lost 3 bases, J lost 6 bases, and 15 bases stayed unmatched. CDR3 DNA sequence: TGCAGTGCTAGCCCCCTCGGGGAGCGGGAGGGCCATGATACGCAGTATTTT. Translated: CSASPLGEREGHDTQYF.

This clonotype turned up a few times. The chain is built from TRBV12-3 or TRBV12-4 and TRBJ1-5; maybe TRBD1 (5 bases). Trimming pared 5 bases from V and 2 bases from J, leaving 13 bases between. This CDR3 is built from 15 residues. The DNA of the CDR3 is TGTGCCAGCAGTACCGGGGCGGGTGGCAATCAGCCCCAGCATTTT. It translates to CASSTGAGGNQPQHF.

This clonotype was counted at least ten times. The chain is built from TRBV7-8 and TRBJ2-1; TRBD2 aligns across 11 bases. CDR1 and CDR2 from the germline V gene are SGHVS and FQNEAQ. CDR3 length equals 20 residues. V lost 1 base, J lost 0 bases, and 11 bases stayed unmatched. CDR3 protein: CASSLGALAGVVSSYNEQFF. The CDR3, as DNA: TGTGCCAGCAGCTTAGGGGCACTAGCGGGAGTGGTCAGCTCCTACAATGAGCAGTTCTTC. Together with reference TRBV7-8 and TRBJ2-1, the CDR3 gives the full variable domain: GAGVSQSPRYKVAKRGQDVALRCDPISGHVSLFWYQQALGQGPEFLTYFQNEAQLDKSGLPSDRFFAERPEGSVSTLKIQRTQQEDSAVYLCASSLGALAGVVSSYNEQFFGPGTRLTVL.

CDR3 nucleotide sequence: TGTGCCAGCAGCCCCTGGGGCGGGAGTAGGACAGATACGCAGTATTTT. This translates into CASSPWGGSRTDTQYF. The chain couples TRBV28 to TRBJ2-3; 7 bases match TRBD2. The CDR3 loop spans 16 amino acids. Per the germline V gene, CDR1 is MDHEN and CDR2 is SYDVKM. Trimming took 6 bases from V and 3 from J; bases not matched to a gene: 12.

The chain links TRBV29-1 to TRBJ1-2; TRBD1 aligns across 7 bases. CDR1 and CDR2 from the germline V gene are SQVTM and ANQGSEA. After removal of 0 bases from V and 1 base from J, the junction contained 11 bases not matched to a gene. The CDR3 loop spans 17 amino acids. The CDR3 DNA follows: TGCAGCGTTGAAGATAGGGGCCAGGGGGGCCGTAACTATGGCTACACCTTC. Amino acids: CSVEDRGQGGRNYGYTF.

This clonotype was seen at least ten times. The chain uses TRBV10-3 and TRBJ1-5, with D possibly being TRBD1 (5 bases). This CDR3 spans 12 amino acids. Germline assignment: CDR1 ENHRY and CDR2 SYGVKD. V was pared by 4 bases and J by 6 bases, with 7 bases between. The CDR3 DNA is TGTGCCATCAGTGCGGGGGGTCAGCCCCAGCATTTT. Its protein product is CAISAGGQPQHF.

Turning to this clonotype: Germline and junction disagree at one end, which may indicate a read error. The J gene is TRBJ2-1, the V gene TRBV10-3; 8 bases agree with TRBD1. Germline assignment: CDR1 ENHRY and CDR2 SYGVKD. The CDR3 spans 16 residues. The CDR3 loop is CAIGESAGPGGPEQFF. CDR3 sequence (DNA): TGTGCCATCGGTGAGTCGGCTGGGCCAGGGGGCCCGGAGCAGTTCTTC.

Concerning this clonotype: A read error may be the cause here, since a much bigger clone is one base away. J is TRBJ2-1 and V is TRBV5-1; possibly TRBD1 for D (5 bases). Per the germline V gene, CDR1 is SGHRS and CDR2 is YFSETQ. CDR3 length equals 13 residues. The CDR3 DNA sequence: TGCGCCAGCGGCTTGCAGGGTCCAAATGAGCAGTTCTTC. Translating it yields CASGLQGPNEQFF.